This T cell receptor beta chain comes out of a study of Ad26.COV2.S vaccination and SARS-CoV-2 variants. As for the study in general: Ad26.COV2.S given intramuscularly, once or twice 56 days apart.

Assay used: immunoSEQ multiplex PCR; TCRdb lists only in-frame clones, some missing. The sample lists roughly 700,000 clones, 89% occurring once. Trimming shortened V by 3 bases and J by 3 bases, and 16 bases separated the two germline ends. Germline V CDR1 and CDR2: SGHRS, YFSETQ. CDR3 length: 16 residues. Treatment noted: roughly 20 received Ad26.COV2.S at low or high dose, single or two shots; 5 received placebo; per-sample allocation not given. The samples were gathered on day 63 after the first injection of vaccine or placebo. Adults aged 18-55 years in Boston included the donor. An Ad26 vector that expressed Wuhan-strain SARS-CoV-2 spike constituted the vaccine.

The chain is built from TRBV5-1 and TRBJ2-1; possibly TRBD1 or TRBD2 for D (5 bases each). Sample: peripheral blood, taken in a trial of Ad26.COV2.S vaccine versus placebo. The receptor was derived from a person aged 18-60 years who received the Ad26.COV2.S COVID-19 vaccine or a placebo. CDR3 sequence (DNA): TGCGCCAGCAGCTCCCAATTCGGGACGGTCTACAATGAGCAGTTCTTC. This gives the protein CASSSQFGTVYNEQFF. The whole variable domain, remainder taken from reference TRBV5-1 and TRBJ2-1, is KAGVTQTPRYLIKTRGQQVTLSCSPISGHRSVSWYQQTPGQGLQFLFEYFSETQRNKGNFPGRFSGRQFSNSRSEMNVSTLELGDSALYLCASSSQFGTVYNEQFFGPGTRLTVL.